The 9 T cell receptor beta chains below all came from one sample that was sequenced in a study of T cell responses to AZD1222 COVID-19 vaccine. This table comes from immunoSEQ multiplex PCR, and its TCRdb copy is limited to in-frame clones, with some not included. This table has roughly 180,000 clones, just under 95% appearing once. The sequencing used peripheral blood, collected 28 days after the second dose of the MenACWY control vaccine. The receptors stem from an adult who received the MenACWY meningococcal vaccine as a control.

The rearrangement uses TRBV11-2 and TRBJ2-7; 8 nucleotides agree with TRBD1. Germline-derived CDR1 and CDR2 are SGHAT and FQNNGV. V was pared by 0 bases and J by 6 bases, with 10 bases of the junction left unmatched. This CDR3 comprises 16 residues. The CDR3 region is CASSLEWGRGQSEQYF. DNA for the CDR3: TGTGCCAGCAGCTTAGAGTGGGGCAGGGGGCAAAGCGAGCAGTACTTC.

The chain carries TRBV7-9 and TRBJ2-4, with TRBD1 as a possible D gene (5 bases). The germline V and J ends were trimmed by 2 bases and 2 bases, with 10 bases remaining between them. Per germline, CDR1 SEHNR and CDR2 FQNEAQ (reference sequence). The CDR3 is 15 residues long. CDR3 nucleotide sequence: TGTGCCAGCAGCTTACCAGGGCGGACCAAAAACATTCAGTACTTC. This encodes CASSLPGRTKNIQYF.

For the CDR3, the DNA is TGTGCCAGCAGTTTTGGTGCGAACACTGAAGCTTTCTTT. Amino acid sequence: CASSFGANTEAFF. The J gene is TRBJ1-1, the V gene TRBV28; the D is unclear. V was cut by 3 bases and J by 1 base, with 6 bases left in between. The length of the CDR3 is 13 residues. Germline V gene sequence: CDR1 MDHEN, CDR2 SYDVKM.

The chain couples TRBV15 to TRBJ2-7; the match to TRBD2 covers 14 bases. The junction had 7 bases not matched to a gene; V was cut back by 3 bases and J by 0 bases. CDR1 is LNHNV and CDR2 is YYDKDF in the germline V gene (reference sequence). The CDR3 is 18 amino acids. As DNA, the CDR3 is TGTGCCACCAGCAGCTTCGGACTAGCGGGGGGAAGCTCCTACGAGCAGTACTTC. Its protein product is CATSSFGLAGGSSYEQYF.

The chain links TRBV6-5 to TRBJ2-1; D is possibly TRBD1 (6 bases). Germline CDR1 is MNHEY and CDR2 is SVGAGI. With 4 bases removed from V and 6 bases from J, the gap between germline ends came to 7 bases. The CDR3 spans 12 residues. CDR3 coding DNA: TGTGCCAGCAGTTGGGGGCCCAATGAGCAGTTCTTC. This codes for CASSWGPNEQFF.

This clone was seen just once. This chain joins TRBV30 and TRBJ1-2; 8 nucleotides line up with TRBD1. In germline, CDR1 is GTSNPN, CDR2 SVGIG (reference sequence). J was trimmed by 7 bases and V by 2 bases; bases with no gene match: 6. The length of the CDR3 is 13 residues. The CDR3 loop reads CAWSRGQGGGYTF. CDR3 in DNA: TGTGCCTGGAGTAGAGGACAGGGCGGTGGCTACACCTTC.

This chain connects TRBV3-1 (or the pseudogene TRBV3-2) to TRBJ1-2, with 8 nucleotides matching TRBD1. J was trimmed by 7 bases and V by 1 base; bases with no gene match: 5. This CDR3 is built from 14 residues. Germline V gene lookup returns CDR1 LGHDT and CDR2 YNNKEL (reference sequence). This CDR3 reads CASSQAQGATGYTF. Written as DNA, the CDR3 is TGTGCCAGCAGCCAAGCGCAGGGGGCGACTGGCTACACCTTC.

CDR3 sequence (DNA): TGTGCCAGCGGTCCGGGGCAAGAGACCCAGTACTTC. Translating it yields CASGPGQETQYF. The V and J genes are TRBV12-3 or TRBV12-4 and TRBJ2-5; D may be TRBD2 (5 bases). Trimming took 8 bases from V and 2 from J, leaving 9 bases between them. This CDR3 region has 12 residues.

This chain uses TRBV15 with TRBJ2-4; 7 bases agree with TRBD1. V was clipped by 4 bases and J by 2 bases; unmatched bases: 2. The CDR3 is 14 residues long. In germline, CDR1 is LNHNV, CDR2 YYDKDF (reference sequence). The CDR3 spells CATSKQGTKNIQYF. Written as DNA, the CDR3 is TGTGCCACCAGCAAACAGGGGACCAAAAACATTCAGTACTTC.